This TCR beta chain was obtained from a study of blood T cell repertoires in COVID-19. Some clones are missing from TCRdb's copy, which holds only in-frame ones; the method was immunoSEQ multiplex PCR. The sample has more than 150,000 clones, 78% seen once. The CDR3 length is 13 residues. Trimming removed 5 bases at V and 3 bases at J, with 8 bases between. CDR1 SGHNT and CDR2 YENEEA come from the germline V gene. The sequenced sample consisted of peripheral blood. The TCR originated in an elderly woman with active or convalescent COVID-19. The chain employs TRBV11-3 and TRBJ2-1; maybe TRBD2 (6 bases). CDR3 protein: CASSRGFYNEQFF. The CDR3 DNA is TGTGCCAGCAGCCGGGGGTTCTACAATGAGCAGTTCTTC.